What follows is one T cell receptor (beta chain) and its context. The study ran its PCR with 60 Vbeta and 13 Jbeta primers. Method: immunoSEQ multiplex PCR; TCRdb's copy keeps in-frame clones and lacks some. The repertoire holds 120,000 to 150,000 clones, with under 85% as singletons. The CDR3 is made up of 18 amino acids. Germline-derived CDR1 and CDR2 are GTSNPN and SVGIG (reference sequence). Trimming took 0 bases from V and 6 from J; bases not matched to a gene: 14. The sample is drawn from a study of cytomegalovirus exposure and HLA in healthy donors. The V call is TRBV30, the J call TRBJ2-1, with 10 bases that match TRBD2. The receptor was derived from a woman aged 40 to 50 in good health and CMV-seropositive. Input material: PBMCs. The DNA of the CDR3 is TGTGCCTGGAGTGTAACTAGCGGGGCGCTTTTCCCCGTCAATGAGCAGTTCTTC. This encodes CAWSVTSGALFPVNEQFF.